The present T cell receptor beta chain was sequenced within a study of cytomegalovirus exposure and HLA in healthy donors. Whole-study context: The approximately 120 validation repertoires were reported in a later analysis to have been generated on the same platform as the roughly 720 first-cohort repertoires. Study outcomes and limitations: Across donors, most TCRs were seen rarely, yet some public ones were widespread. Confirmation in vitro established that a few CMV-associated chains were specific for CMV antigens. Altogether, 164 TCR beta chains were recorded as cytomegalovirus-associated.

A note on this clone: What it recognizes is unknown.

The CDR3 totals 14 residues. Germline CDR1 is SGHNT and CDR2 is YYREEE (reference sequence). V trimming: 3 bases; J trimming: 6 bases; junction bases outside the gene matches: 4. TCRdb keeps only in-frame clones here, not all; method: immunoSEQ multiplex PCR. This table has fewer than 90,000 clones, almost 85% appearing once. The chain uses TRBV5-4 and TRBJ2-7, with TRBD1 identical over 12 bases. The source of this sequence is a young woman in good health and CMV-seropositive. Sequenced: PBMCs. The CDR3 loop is CASSSGTGGPEQYF. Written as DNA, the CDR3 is TGTGCCAGCAGCTCCGGGACAGGGGGCCCCGAGCAGTACTTC.